The 9 T cell receptor beta chains given below trace back to one sample, sequenced in a study of regulatory T cells in long-lasting Graves disease. Stated time point: newly diagnosed GD, antithyroid drugs for less than 3 months. Construction of the TCR library relied on RNA isolated from PBMCs. Libraries of TCR beta came from iRepertoire HTBI primers plus Arm-PCR of CDR3 regions. TCRdb redid the calling of the multiplex PCR reads with MiXCR, one entry per CDR3 protein. The sample records around 240,000 distinct CDR3 sequences, around 19% being singletons. Separately, the same data were catalogued under a study of T cells in Graves' hyperthyroidism and ophthalmopathy.

The sample in question was peripheral blood mononuclear cells (PBMCs), obtained at new diagnosis, from a patient treated with antithyroid drugs. These receptors all come from a woman aged 30 to 39 with Graves disease.

This clonotype occurred many times. The V call is TRBV2, the J call TRBJ1-1, with D perhaps TRBD1 (6 bases). Trimming pared 8 bases from V and 3 bases from J, leaving 13 bases between. This CDR3 comprises 13 residues. Germline V gene data show CDR1 as SNHLY and CDR2 as FYNNEI. Here the CDR3 reads CASQGYLDTEAFF. CDR3 nucleotides: TGTGCCAGCCAGGGGTATCTGGACACTGAAGCTTTCTTT.

This clonotype was observed a handful of times. The junction differs from germline at one of its ends, possibly a read error. This sequence joins TRBV7-7 and TRBJ2-1; D is perhaps TRBD1 (6 bases). The germline CDR1 and CDR2 sequences are SSHAT and FNYEAQ (reference sequence). There are 15 residues in the CDR3. The chain's CDR3 is CASSIAGDTRYEQFF. DNA for the CDR3: TGTGCTAGCAGCATCGCCGGGGACACACGCTATGAGCAGTTCTTC.

This clonotype has ten or more counts. For the CDR3, the DNA is TGTGCCAGTAGACGAATCGCAGCTTCCGGGCCGGGACCACTCTACTACAGGCAGTACTTC. Its protein is CASRRIAASGPGPLYYRQYF. The rearrangement uses TRBV6-1 and TRBJ2-7, with D possibly called TRBD1 or TRBD2 (5 bases each). Germline CDR1 MNHNS, CDR2 SASEGT. CDR3 length equals 20 residues. V was trimmed by 9 bases and J by 9 bases, leaving 42 bases between them.

The chain couples TRBV2 to TRBJ2-7, with TRBD2 matching 11 bases. The CDR3 length is 15 residues. The ends lost 6 bases at V and 7 bases at J; junction bases unmatched: 11. The germline gives CDR1 SNHLY, CDR2 FYNNEI. The CDR3 DNA follows: TGTGCCAGCAGAATCTTAGCGGGGGGGCTGAGAGAGCAGTACTTC. Translation gives CASRILAGGLREQYF.

This clonotype was seen ten or more times. V gene TRBV3-1 combines with J gene TRBJ2-3, with D perhaps TRBD2 (5 bases). The DNA matches TRBJ2-1 better at its end, which makes the J call doubtful. This CDR3 spans 12 amino acids. Germline V gene sequence: CDR1 LGHDT, CDR2 YNNKEL (reference sequence). The CDR3, as DNA: TGTGCCAGCAGCCACACTGGGAGAGAGCAGTTCTTC. Protein sequence: CASSHTGREQFF.

The V and J genes are TRBV27 and TRBJ2-3; TRBD2 matches at 14 bases. The V gene end was trimmed by 7 bases and the J gene end by 3 bases; junction bases not matched to a gene: 27. The CDR3 runs 23 residues. Germline V gene data show CDR1 as MNHEY and CDR2 as SMNVEV (reference sequence). CDR3 bases: TGTGCCAGCATAGGCGGGTACTACTCCGGGACTAGCGGGGGCGGGGGTGGGACAGATACGCAGTATTTT. Protein: CASIGGYYSGTSGGGGGTDTQYF.

The chain employs TRBV9 and TRBJ1-2; D unresolved. The V end was cut by 3 bases, the J end by 1 base, with 10 bases between. Germline V gene lookup returns CDR1 SGDLS and CDR2 YYNGEE. This CDR3 spans 14 amino acids. The CDR3 DNA reads TGTGCCAGCAGCGGCCCCGGGAGTAACTATGGCTACACCTTC. This gives the protein CASSGPGSNYGYTF.

This clonotype has ten or more counts. The chain has TRBV2 and TRBJ1-1; tentatively, D is TRBD1 (6 bases). Germline V lookup: CDR1 SNHLY, CDR2 FYNNEI. V was clipped by 6 bases and J by 3 bases, with 14 bases between them. This CDR3 has 14 amino acids. As DNA, the CDR3 is TGTGCCAGCAGGGTAGGGAGGGGGGACACTGAAGCTTTCTTT. It translates to CASRVGRGDTEAFF.

This clonotype was detected many times. This sequence joins TRBV2 and TRBJ2-3; 11 bases are a match to TRBD2. The V segment lost 4 bases and the J segment 6 bases; nucleotides outside the gene matches: 6. CDR3 size: 15 residues. Germline lookup yields CDR1 SNHLY and CDR2 FYNNEI. This CDR3 is CASSARLAGPDTQYF. CDR3 sequence (DNA): TGTGCCAGCAGTGCCCGACTAGCGGGGCCGGATACGCAGTATTTT.